The T cell receptor beta chain described here comes from a study of blood T cell repertoires in COVID-19. Whole-study context: The cDNA or gDNA used as material had been derived from T cells, B-cell-depleted T cells, or PBMCs.

The CDR3 contains 13 residues. CDR1 and CDR2 (germline): SNHLY, FYNNEI. V was cut by 1 base and J by 5 bases, with 8 bases left in between. The protocol was immunoSEQ multiplex PCR, while the TCRdb copy is restricted to in-frame clones and leaves out a portion. The sample has roughly 140,000 clones, 75% to 90% seen once. The rearrangement uses TRBV2 and TRBJ1-1, with D unresolved. The sequence was collected from a man aged 55 to 69 who had recovered from COVID-19. Sequenced input: PBMCs or T cells enriched from blood (not recorded which). CDR3 DNA sequence: TGTGCCAGCAGTGAAGAAGTGGAGACTGAAGCTTTCTTT. It encodes CASSEEVETEAFF.